The 21 T cell receptor beta chains in this list originate from one sample, sequenced in a study of cytomegalovirus exposure and HLA in healthy donors. In the PCR, 60 Vbeta and 13 Jbeta primers were used. The assay was immunoSEQ multiplex PCR, and TCRdb's table has in-frame clones only and misses some. The table has about 180,000 clones, about four fifths seen once. Sequenced input: PBMCs. The receptors shown here come from a woman aged 18-29 years in good health and CMV-seropositive.

The chain recombines TRBV11-2 with TRBJ2-3; TRBD2 might be the D (9 bases). From germline, CDR1 is SGHAT and CDR2 FQNNGV. This CDR3 has 17 residues. The V gene lost 3 bases and the J gene lost 2 bases, with 18 bases spanning the gap. The CDR3 loop is CASSFTAGGQATDTQYF. CDR3 nucleotides: TGTGCCAGCAGCTTCACAGCGGGGGGACAGGCCACAGATACGCAGTATTTT.

This clone showed up just once. Here the CDR3 DNA reads TGTGCCAGCAATCCGCTCGATCGAGGTTCTGAAGCTTTCTTT. It is translated as CASNPLDRGSEAFF. The rearrangement uses TRBV28 and TRBJ1-1; D uncertain. Trimming left V 7 bases short and J 6 bases short, with 18 bases between. CDR3 length: 14 residues. The V gene's germline CDR1 is MDHEN and CDR2 SYDVKM.

This clone was counted a few times. This chain links TRBV2 with TRBJ1-2; 7 bases fit TRBD1. The trim removed 4 bases at V and 7 bases at J, leaving 9 bases unmatched. The CDR3 sequence is 14 residues long. Germline CDR1 is SNHLY and CDR2 is FYNNEI. Here the CDR3 DNA reads TGTGCCAGCAGTGGAGGACAGGATCTTGGTGGCTACACCTTC. Its translation: CASSGGQDLGGYTF.

This clone is a singleton in its sample. This chain uses TRBV7-3 with TRBJ2-1; D might be TRBD1 (6 bases). V was pared by 5 bases and J by 4 bases, with 9 bases between. This CDR3 is 13 amino acids long. CDR1 and CDR2 from the germline V gene are SGHTA and FQGTGA. The CDR3 DNA follows: TGTGCCAGCAGCCCAGGACAGTACAATGAGCAGTTCTTC. It yields the protein CASSPGQYNEQFF. Full variable domain (remainder filled in from reference TRBV7-3 and TRBJ2-1): GAGVSQTPSNKVTEKGKYVELRCDPISGHTALYWYRQSLGQGPEFLIYFQGTGAADDSGLPNDRFFAVRPEGSVSTLKIQRTERGDSAVYLCASSPGQYNEQFFGPGTRLTVL.

The genes are TRBV10-3 and TRBJ2-3; 8 bases match TRBD2. CDR3 size: 16 residues. The germline V gene encodes CDR1 ENHRY and CDR2 SYGVKD. V gave up 1 base and J gave up 6 bases; unmatched junction bases: 9. CDR3 sequence (DNA): TGTGCCATCAGTGAGTTTCGGGGGGGGGCCGGGGATACGCAGTATTTT. As protein: CAISEFRGGAGDTQYF.

This chain uses TRBV6-6 with TRBJ1-5; 7 bases align to TRBD1. The CDR3 runs to 15 residues. Germline V lookup: CDR1 MNHNY, CDR2 SVGAGI (reference sequence). V lost 6 bases, J lost 0 bases, and 5 bases stayed unmatched. The CDR3: CASRAGGYSNQPQHF. The DNA for the CDR3 is TGTGCCAGCAGGGCAGGGGGTTATAGCAATCAGCCCCAGCATTTT.

CDR3 protein: CASSSPGQGAEAFF. CDR3 nucleotide sequence: TGTGCCAGCAGCTCTCCGGGACAGGGGGCTGAAGCTTTCTTT. The chain recombines TRBV7-2 with TRBJ1-1; 11 nucleotides line up with TRBD1. The ends lost 4 bases at V and 6 bases at J; junction bases unmatched: 4. Germline CDR1 SGHTA, CDR2 FQGNSA. The CDR3 loop spans 14 amino acids.

This clone has more than one count but fewer than ten. This sequence joins TRBV5-8 and TRBJ1-3; D perhaps matches TRBD1 (5 bases). Germline values: CDR1 SGHTS, CDR2 YDEGEE. CDR3 length: 15 amino acids. V was cut by 2 bases and J by 0 bases, with 9 bases left in between. CDR3 in amino acids: CASSFQGHSGNTIYF. The CDR3 DNA follows: TGTGCCAGCAGCTTCCAGGGCCACTCTGGAAACACCATATATTTT.

The chain joins TRBV13 to TRBJ2-5; the match to TRBD1 covers 10 bases. Germline trimming cut 5 bases from V and 4 bases from J; bases unmatched to any gene: 4. CDR3 length: 14 residues. CDR1 PRHDT and CDR2 FYEKMQ come from the germline V gene (reference sequence). The CDR3 loop is CASSTRTGGETQYF. Here the CDR3 DNA reads TGTGCCAGCAGCACCAGGACAGGGGGAGAGACCCAGTACTTC.

The chain has TRBV7-2 and TRBJ1-2; 12 positions match TRBD1. Trimming removed 1 base from V and 5 bases from J; junction bases left unmatched: 5. Per the germline V gene, CDR1 is SGHTA and CDR2 is FQGNSA. The CDR3 is made up of 16 amino acids. This CDR3 reads CASSLGGTGGNYGYTF. The CDR3 nucleotides are TGTGCCAGCAGCTTAGGTGGGACAGGGGGCAATTATGGCTACACCTTC. Full variable domain (missing parts from reference TRBV7-2 and TRBJ1-2): GAGVSQSPSNKVTEKGKDVELRCDPISGHTALYWYRQSLGQGLEFLIYFQGNSAPDKSGLPSDRFSAERTGGSVSTLTIQRTQQEDSAVYLCASSLGGTGGNYGYTFGSGTRLTVV.

The chain combines TRBV19 with TRBJ1-1; 7 bases match TRBD1. The CDR3 contains 13 residues. V shed 3 bases, J shed 7 bases, and the junction held 5 bases outside the gene matches. Germline lookup yields CDR1 LNHDA and CDR2 SQIVND (reference sequence). CDR3 nucleotide sequence: TGTGCCAGTAGTATGGCAGGGGGTGTTGAAGCTTTCTTT. This codes for CASSMAGGVEAFF.

The J gene is TRBJ2-7, the V gene TRBV7-3; 11 nucleotides agree with TRBD1. CDR1 is SGHTA, CDR2 FQGTGA, per germline. V was clipped by 2 bases and J by 5 bases; unmatched bases: 11. CDR3 length: 17 residues. The CDR3 sequence is CASSLGQGARGEHEQYF. The CDR3 nucleotides are TGTGCCAGCAGCTTAGGACAGGGGGCTCGAGGGGAGCACGAGCAGTACTTC.

The V call is TRBV6-1, the J call TRBJ2-5, with 10 bases lining up with TRBD2. The V gene end was trimmed by 1 base and the J gene end by 2 bases; junction bases not matched to a gene: 4. CDR3 size: 16 residues. Per germline, CDR1 MNHNS and CDR2 SASEGT. Here the CDR3 reads CASSEGLAGGQETQYF. In DNA form, the CDR3 reads TGTGCCAGCAGTGAAGGCTTAGCGGGGGGACAAGAGACCCAGTACTTC.

This clone has a single count. The J gene is TRBJ1-2, the V gene TRBV14; tentative D call: TRBD1 (5 bases). V was cut by 1 base and J by 7 bases, with 13 bases left in between. The CDR3 is made up of 14 amino acids. The germline CDR1 and CDR2 sequences are SGHDN and FVKESK. CDR3 region: CASSQVGGLSGYTF. CDR3 sequence (DNA): TGTGCCAGCAGCCAAGTGGGGGGGTTGTCTGGCTACACCTTC.

The chain is built from TRBV6-1 and TRBJ2-1, with TRBD2 matching 9 bases. The CDR3 is 15 residues long. Germline CDR1 reads MNHNS; CDR2 reads SASEGT. The V segment lost 2 bases and the J segment 10 bases; nucleotides outside the gene matches: 9. The CDR3 DNA is TGTGCCAGCAGTGAACTAGCGGGGAGTAATGGAGAGCAGTTCTTC. Translated: CASSELAGSNGEQFF.

The chain has TRBV7-4 and TRBJ1-6; weak D call: TRBD1 (5 bases). In germline, CDR1 is SGHVT, CDR2 SQSDAQ. CDR3 length equals 16 residues. Trimming left V 4 bases short and J 10 bases short, with 20 bases between. The CDR3 bases are TGTGCCAGCAGCTCAACCAGTGTTGGGGCCTGCTCACCCCTCCACTTT. As protein: CASSSTSVGACSPLHF.

J is TRBJ2-7 and V is TRBV5-1; D perhaps matches TRBD2 (6 bases). Trimming pared 0 bases from V and 5 bases from J, leaving 12 bases between. Germline CDR1 reads SGHRS; CDR2 reads YFSETQ. The CDR3 is 14 amino acids. The CDR3 nucleotides are TGCGCCAGCAGCTTGGGTCCCGGGACTGACGAGCAGTACTTC. It encodes CASSLGPGTDEQYF.

The rearrangement joins TRBV4-1 to TRBJ2-1; 10 bases match TRBD2. V lost 4 bases to trimming and J lost 0 bases; unmatched junction nucleotides: 12. The CDR3 length is 19 residues. Germline V CDR1 and CDR2: MGHRA, YSYEKL. The CDR3 bases are TGCGCCAGCAGCCCGAGCGGGGGGGAAACCCCGGGCTCCTACAATGAGCAGTTCTTC. It yields the protein CASSPSGGETPGSYNEQFF.

This sequence joins TRBV4-1 and TRBJ2-5, with 8 nucleotides matching TRBD2. Germline trimming cut 0 bases from V and 6 bases from J; bases unmatched to any gene: 12. CDR3 length equals 17 residues. The V gene's germline CDR1 is MGHRA and CDR2 YSYEKL. The CDR3 protein is CASSQDPPGLVSKTQYF. The CDR3 DNA follows: TGCGCCAGCAGCCAAGATCCCCCGGGACTAGTTAGTAAGACCCAGTACTTC.

The V and J genes are TRBV4-1 and TRBJ1-2; 7 bases are shared with TRBD1. Germline V gives CDR1 MGHRA, CDR2 YSYEKL. This CDR3 is built from 15 residues. V shed 4 bases and J 6 bases; nucleotides not matched to a gene: 11. The CDR3 DNA follows: TGCGCCAGCAGCCTCCCAGGGGGACGGACGAATGGCTACACCTTC. Residues: CASSLPGGRTNGYTF.

The genes are TRBV29-1 and TRBJ2-4, with 7 bases aligning to TRBD2. V lost 2 bases and J lost 9; bases outside the gene matches: 1. Per germline, CDR1 SQVTM and CDR2 ANQGSEA. There are 11 residues in the CDR3. CDR3 bases: TGCAGCGTTGAATCGGGGGGCATTCAGTACTTC. Residues: CSVESGGIQYF.